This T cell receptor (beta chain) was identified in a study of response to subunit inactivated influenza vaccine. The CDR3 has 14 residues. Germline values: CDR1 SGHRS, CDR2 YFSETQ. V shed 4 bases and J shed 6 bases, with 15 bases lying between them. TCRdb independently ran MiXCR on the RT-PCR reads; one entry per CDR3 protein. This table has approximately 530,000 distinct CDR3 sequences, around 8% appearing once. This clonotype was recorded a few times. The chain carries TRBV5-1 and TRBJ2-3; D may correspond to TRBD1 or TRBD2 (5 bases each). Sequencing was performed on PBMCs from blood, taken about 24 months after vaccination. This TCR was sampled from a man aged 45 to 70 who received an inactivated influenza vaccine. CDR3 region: CASSTSPGTDTQYF. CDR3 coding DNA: TGCGCCAGCAGCACCAGCCCGGGGACGGATACGCAGTATTTT.